This T cell receptor (beta chain) was recovered during a study of molecular identifiers for immune sequencing clone quantification. This clonotype was observed many times. Its cognate antigen is unknown. For bulk TCR libraries, previously described methods and listed TCR primers were used. TCRdb independently ran MiXCR on the PCR reads; one entry per CDR3 protein. In the table there are 85,000 to 95,000 distinct CDR3 sequences, around 20% of which are singletons. Using a CD8+CD4-CCR7+CD45RA+ phenotype, naive CD8 T cells were sorted. Trimming took 0 bases from V and 5 from J; bases not matched to a gene: 5. The CDR3 has 16 residues. Overall study findings and caveats: Underestimated sizes of highly expanded clones could result from identical TCR molecules that share a barcode. Whereas naive cells kept under 1% of molecules in clones above 20 RNA copies, such clones held over 99% in effectors.

This receptor was identified in a human donor in good health. Some libraries in this study had Jurkat cell RNA spiked in. Sequenced input: naive CD8+ T cells from blood, with Jurkat cell RNA spiked in. Subset denoted: FACS-sorted CD8+CD4-CCR7+CD45RA+ naive T cells. The rearrangement joins TRBV12-3 or TRBV12-4 to TRBJ2-1; 9 nucleotides match TRBD2. DNA of the CDR3: TGTGCCAGCAGTTTAGCGGGCGGGGGGGCACACAATGAGCAGTTCTTC. It is translated as CASSLAGGGAHNEQFF.